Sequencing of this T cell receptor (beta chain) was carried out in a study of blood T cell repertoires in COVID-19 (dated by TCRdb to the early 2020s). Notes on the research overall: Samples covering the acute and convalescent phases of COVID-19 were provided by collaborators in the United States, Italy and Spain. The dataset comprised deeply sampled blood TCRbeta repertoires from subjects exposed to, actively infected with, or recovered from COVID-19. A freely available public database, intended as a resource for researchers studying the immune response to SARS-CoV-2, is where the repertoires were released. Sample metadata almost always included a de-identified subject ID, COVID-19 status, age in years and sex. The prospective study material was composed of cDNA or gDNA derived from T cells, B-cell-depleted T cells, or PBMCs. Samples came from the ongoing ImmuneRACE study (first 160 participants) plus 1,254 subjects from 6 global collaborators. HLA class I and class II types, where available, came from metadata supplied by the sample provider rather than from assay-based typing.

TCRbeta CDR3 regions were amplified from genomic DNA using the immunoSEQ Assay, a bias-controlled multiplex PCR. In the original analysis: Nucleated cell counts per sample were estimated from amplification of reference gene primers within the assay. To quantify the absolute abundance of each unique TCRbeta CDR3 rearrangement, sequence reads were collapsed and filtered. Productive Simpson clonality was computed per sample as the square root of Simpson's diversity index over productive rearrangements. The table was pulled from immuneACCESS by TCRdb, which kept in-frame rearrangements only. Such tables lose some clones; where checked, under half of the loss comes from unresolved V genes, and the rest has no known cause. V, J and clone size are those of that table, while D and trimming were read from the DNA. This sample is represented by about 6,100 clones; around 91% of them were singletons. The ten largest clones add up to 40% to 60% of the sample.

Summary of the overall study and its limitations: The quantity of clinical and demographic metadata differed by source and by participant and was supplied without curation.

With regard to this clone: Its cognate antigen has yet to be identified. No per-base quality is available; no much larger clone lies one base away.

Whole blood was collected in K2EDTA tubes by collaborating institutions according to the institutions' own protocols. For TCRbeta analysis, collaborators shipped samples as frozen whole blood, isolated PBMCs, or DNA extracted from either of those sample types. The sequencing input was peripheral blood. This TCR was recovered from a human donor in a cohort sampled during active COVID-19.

The base sequence is TGTGCCAGCAGTTTATCCGCAGGGGGCGTCCCTTATGGCTACACCTTC. Protein translation: CASSLSAGGVPYGYTF. The chain is made from TRBV27 and TRBJ1-2, with 8 bases aligning to TRBD1. CDR1 and CDR2, per the germline V gene (reference sequence), are MNHEY and SMNVEV. V is trimmed back by 0 bases and J by 5 bases, and the junction contains 8 bases that no gene match accounts for. The CDR3 contains 16 residues, cysteine and phenylalanine counted. Here the CDR3 DNA is all that survives: 48 bases in frame from base 1.